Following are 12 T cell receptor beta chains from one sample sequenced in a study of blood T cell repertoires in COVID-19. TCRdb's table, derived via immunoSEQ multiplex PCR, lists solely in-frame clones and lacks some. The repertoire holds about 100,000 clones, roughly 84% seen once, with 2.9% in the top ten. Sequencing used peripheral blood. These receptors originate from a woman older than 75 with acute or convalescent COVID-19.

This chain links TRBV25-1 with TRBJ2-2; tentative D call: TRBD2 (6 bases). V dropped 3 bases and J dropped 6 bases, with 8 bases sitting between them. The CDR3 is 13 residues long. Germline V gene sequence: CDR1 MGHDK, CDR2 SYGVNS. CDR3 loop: CASSDPGAGELFF. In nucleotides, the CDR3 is TGTGCCAGCAGTGACCCGGGAGCCGGGGAGCTGTTTTTT.

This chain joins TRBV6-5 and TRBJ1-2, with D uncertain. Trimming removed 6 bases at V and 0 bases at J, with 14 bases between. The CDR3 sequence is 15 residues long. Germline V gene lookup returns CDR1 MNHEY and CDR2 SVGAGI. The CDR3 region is CASSAFQEANYGYTF. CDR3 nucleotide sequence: TGTGCCAGCAGCGCTTTTCAGGAAGCTAACTATGGCTACACCTTC.

The DNA of the CDR3 is TGTGCCTGGAGCTGGGAGAAATGGGCCCAGTACTTC. Its protein is CAWSWEKWAQYF. V and J are TRBV30 and TRBJ2-5, with a tentative D call TRBD2 (5 bases). Trimming removed 3 bases from V and 9 bases from J, with 14 bases in between. This CDR3 has 12 residues. CDR1 GTSNPN and CDR2 SVGIG come from the germline V gene (reference sequence).

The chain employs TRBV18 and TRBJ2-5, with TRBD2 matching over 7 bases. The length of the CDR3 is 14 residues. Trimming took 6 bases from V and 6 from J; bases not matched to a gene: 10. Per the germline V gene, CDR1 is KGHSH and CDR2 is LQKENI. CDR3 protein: CASSPAGGMKTQYF. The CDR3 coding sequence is TGTGCCAGCTCCCCGGCCGGGGGGATGAAGACCCAGTACTTC.

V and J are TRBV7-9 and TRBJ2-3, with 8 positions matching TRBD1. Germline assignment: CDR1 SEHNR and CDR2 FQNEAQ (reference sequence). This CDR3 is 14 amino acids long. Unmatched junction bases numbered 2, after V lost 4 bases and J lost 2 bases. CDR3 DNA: TGTGCCAGCAGCTCGGGACAGGTCACAGATACGCAGTATTTT. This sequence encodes CASSSGQVTDTQYF.

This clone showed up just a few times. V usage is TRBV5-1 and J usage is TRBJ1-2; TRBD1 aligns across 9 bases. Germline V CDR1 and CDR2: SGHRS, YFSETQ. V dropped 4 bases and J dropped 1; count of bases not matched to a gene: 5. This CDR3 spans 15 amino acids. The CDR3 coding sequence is TGCGCCAGCAGCAGGACAGGGGATAATAACTATGGCTACACCTTC. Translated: CASSRTGDNNYGYTF.

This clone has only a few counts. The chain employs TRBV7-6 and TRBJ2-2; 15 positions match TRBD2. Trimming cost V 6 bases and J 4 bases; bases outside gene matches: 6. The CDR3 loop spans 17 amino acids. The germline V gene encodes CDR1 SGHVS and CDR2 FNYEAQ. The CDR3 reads CASSPGLAGGPTGELFF. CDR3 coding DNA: TGTGCCAGCAGTCCGGGACTAGCGGGAGGCCCCACCGGGGAGCTGTTTTTT.

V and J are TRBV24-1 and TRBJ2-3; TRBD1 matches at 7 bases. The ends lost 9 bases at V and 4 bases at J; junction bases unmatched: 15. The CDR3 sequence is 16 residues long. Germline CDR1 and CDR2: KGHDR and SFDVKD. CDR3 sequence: CATSTPRDSLPDTQYF. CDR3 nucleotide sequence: TGTGCCACCTCAACGCCCCGGGACAGTTTACCAGATACGCAGTATTTT.

DNA for the CDR3: TGTGCCAGCAGCACCCAAATTAAACAGGGGGTGGGCGAGCAGTACTTC. It encodes CASSTQIKQGVGEQYF. The chain joins TRBV27 to TRBJ2-7; 8 bases line up with TRBD1. J gave up 6 bases and V 6 bases, and 16 bases lay outside the gene matches. CDR3 length equals 16 residues. Germline CDR1 reads MNHEY; CDR2 reads SMNVEV (reference sequence).

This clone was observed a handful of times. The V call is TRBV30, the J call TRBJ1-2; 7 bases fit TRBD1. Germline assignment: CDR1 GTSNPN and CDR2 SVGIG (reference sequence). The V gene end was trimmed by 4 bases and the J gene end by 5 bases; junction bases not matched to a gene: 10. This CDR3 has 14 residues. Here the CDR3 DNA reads TGTGCCTGGACTCAACAGGGGCAGTTTTATGGCTACACCTTC. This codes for CAWTQQGQFYGYTF.

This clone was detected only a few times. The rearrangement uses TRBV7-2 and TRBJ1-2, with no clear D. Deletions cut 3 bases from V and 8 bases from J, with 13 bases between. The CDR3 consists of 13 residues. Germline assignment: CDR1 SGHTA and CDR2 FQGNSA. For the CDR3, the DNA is TGTGCCAGCAGCTTGGAGGGCCGCAAGGGCTACACCTTC. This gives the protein CASSLEGRKGYTF.

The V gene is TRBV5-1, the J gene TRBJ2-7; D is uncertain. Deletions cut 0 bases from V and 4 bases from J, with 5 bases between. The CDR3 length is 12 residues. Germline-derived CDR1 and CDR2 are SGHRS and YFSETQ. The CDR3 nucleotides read TGCGCCAGCAGCTTGGATATTTACGAGCAGTACTTC. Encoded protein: CASSLDIYEQYF.